The sequence of this TCR beta chain was determined in a study of blood T cell repertoires in COVID-19. Study in general: The United States, Italy and Spain were the sources of the acute and convalescent COVID-19 samples.

J gave up 4 bases and V 1 base, and 4 bases lay outside the gene matches. The length of the CDR3 is 15 residues. Germline assignment: CDR1 LGHNA and CDR2 YNFKEQ. Participants in the exposed group had met a COVID-19 case in the 2 weeks before joining the study. Measured with immunoSEQ multiplex PCR; TCRdb has only the in-frame clones, and not every one. In the table there are 150,000 to 200,000 clones, 75% to 90% of which are singletons. The sequenced material came from PBMCs or T cells enriched from blood (not recorded which). The receptor was derived from a man between 65 and 79 years old who had been exposed to COVID-19. J is TRBJ2-1 and V is TRBV4-2; 7 bases line up with TRBD2. The CDR3 nucleotides read TGTGCCAGCAGCCAAGGCGGAGCGGGGTACAATGAGCAGTTCTTC. It codes for CASSQGGAGYNEQFF.